The 16 T cell receptor beta chains given below trace back to one sample, sequenced in a study of naive and memory T cell subsets. Four PCR rounds used nested alpha and beta constant region primers plus the SP2 primer. MiXCR, run by TCRdb on the 5' RACE reads, gives a single entry per CDR3 protein. In the table there are roughly 62,000 distinct CDR3 sequences, about 7% of which are singletons. TCR cDNA received a 3' ligated oligonucleotide that carried a UMI. The receptors were gathered from a male donor in good health.

This chain connects TRBV3-1 to TRBJ2-5; unclear D gene. The germline V and J ends were trimmed by 0 bases and 10 bases, with 3 bases remaining between them. This CDR3 has 10 amino acids. Germline-derived CDR1 and CDR2 are LGHDT and YNNKEL (reference sequence). The CDR3 region has the DNA TGTGCCAGCAGCCAAGAGGTCCAGTACTTC. Translation: CASSQEVQYF.

This clonotype occurred a few times. V is TRBV10-2 and J is TRBJ1-5, with D hard to call. V lost 6 bases, J lost 6 bases, and 12 bases lay in between. CDR1 WSHSY and CDR2 SAAADI come from the germline V gene. The CDR3 has 13 residues. The CDR3: CASSPEGFQPQHF. The CDR3 nucleotides read TGCGCCAGCAGCCCCGAAGGGTTTCAGCCCCAGCATTTT.

This chain connects TRBV19 to TRBJ2-1; TRBD1 is a possible D gene (6 bases). Germline lookup yields CDR1 LNHDA and CDR2 SQIVND (reference sequence). V was cut by 6 bases and J by 0 bases, with 12 bases left in between. This CDR3 is built from 15 residues. DNA of the CDR3: TGTGCCAGTAGAAGGGACACCGCCTCCTACAATGAGCAGTTCTTC. Residues: CASRRDTASYNEQFF. Drawing the rest from reference TRBV19 and TRBJ2-1, the complete variable domain is DGGITQSPKYLFRKEGQNVTLSCEQNLNHDAMYWYRQDPGQGLRLIYYSQIVNDFQKGDIAEGYSVSREKKESFPLTVTSAQKNPTAFYLCASRRDTASYNEQFFGPGTRLTVL.

In this sample, this clonotype turned up many times. This chain connects TRBV6-5 to TRBJ2-1; 7 bases fit TRBD1. The CDR3 runs 17 residues. Germline CDR1 MNHEY, CDR2 SVGAGI. V shed 0 bases, J shed 0 bases, and the junction held 5 bases outside the gene matches. This CDR3 reads CASSYSIQGISYNEQFF. CDR3 coding DNA: TGTGCCAGCAGTTACTCTATACAGGGGATCTCCTACAATGAGCAGTTCTTC.

This clonotype was detected many times. The V gene is TRBV12-3 or TRBV12-4, the J gene TRBJ1-2; unclear D gene. The CDR3 is made up of 13 amino acids. With 4 bases removed from V and 8 bases from J, the gap between germline ends came to 14 bases. In nucleotides, the CDR3 is TGTGCCAGCAGTTACGCGCCGCAGGAAGGCTACACCTTC. It codes for CASSYAPQEGYTF.

This clonotype has more than one count but fewer than ten. CDR3 amino acids: CASLGGVYGIQYF. The CDR3 nucleotides read TGTGCCAGCCTGGGGGGGGTCTACGGCATTCAGTACTTC. This rearrangement joins TRBV2 to TRBJ2-4; 7 bases match TRBD2. V was pared by 8 bases and J by 9 bases, with 10 bases of the junction left unmatched. The CDR3 consists of 13 residues. Germline-derived CDR1 and CDR2 are SNHLY and FYNNEI.

This rearrangement joins TRBV30 to TRBJ2-1; possible D gene TRBD2, 6 bases. The CDR3 covers 14 residues. Trimming shortened V by 2 bases and J by 0 bases, and 8 bases separated the two germline ends. Germline V gives CDR1 GTSNPN, CDR2 SVGIG (reference sequence). The CDR3 bases are TGTGCCTGGAGTCGGGGGAGCTCCTACAATGAGCAGTTCTTC. Its translation is CAWSRGSSYNEQFF. The whole variable domain, remainder taken from reference TRBV30 and TRBJ2-1, is SQTIHQWPATLVQPVGSPLSLECTVEGTSNPNLYWYRQAAGRGLQLLFYSVGIGQISSEVPQNLSASRPQDRQFILSSKKLLLSDSGFYLCAWSRGSSYNEQFFGPGTRLTVL.

This clonotype was seen a handful of times. This sequence joins TRBV20-1 and TRBJ2-1; 13 bases are a match to TRBD2. Germline values: CDR1 DFQATT, CDR2 SNEGSKA (reference sequence). V lost 3 bases and J lost 13; bases outside the gene matches: 15. The CDR3 is made up of 16 amino acids. CDR3 DNA: TGCAGTGCTAGCTCGCCGGGGACTAGCGGGAACAATGCTCAGTTCTTC. It encodes CSASSPGTSGNNAQFF.

This clonotype was seen more than once but under ten times. This rearrangement joins TRBV7-9 to TRBJ1-5; tentative D call: TRBD1 (5 bases). The CDR3 extends over 14 amino acids. V lost 1 base and J lost 6, with 10 bases in between. Per the germline V gene, CDR1 is SEHNR and CDR2 is FQNEAQ (reference sequence). The DNA of the CDR3 is TGTGCCAGCAGCTTAGGAGGGGCGTTTCAGCCCCAGCATTTT. It encodes CASSLGGAFQPQHF.

This sequence joins TRBV19 and TRBJ2-5; TRBD1 matches 8 bases. In germline, CDR1 is LNHDA, CDR2 SQIVND (reference sequence). With 6 bases clipped from V and 2 bases from J, the junction kept 8 bases outside the gene matches. The CDR3 length is 15 residues. As DNA, the CDR3 is TGTGCCAGTAGCCCCGTCCGGACAGGGCAAGAGACCCAGTACTTC. It yields the protein CASSPVRTGQETQYF.

This clonotype was detected a few times. This chain uses TRBV5-1 with TRBJ1-3, with D possibly being TRBD1 (5 bases). Trimming took 4 bases from V and 1 from J, leaving 18 bases between them. Germline lookup yields CDR1 SGHRS and CDR2 YFSETQ. CDR3 length: 17 residues. CDR3 sequence reads: CASSPTGTFGSGNTIYF. The CDR3 coding sequence is TGCGCCAGCAGCCCAACGGGGACTTTCGGTTCTGGAAACACCATATATTTT.

This clonotype was counted many times. The chain has TRBV12-3 or TRBV12-4 and TRBJ2-6; D ambiguous. The CDR3 spans 13 residues. V shed 7 bases and J shed 4 bases, with 8 bases lying between them. The CDR3 DNA follows: TGTGCCAGCACCCACTCCGGGGCCAACGTCCTGACTTTC. Translation gives CASTHSGANVLTF.

The table lists this clonotype with many counts. The chain couples TRBV2 to TRBJ2-1; D is perhaps TRBD1 or TRBD2 (5 bases each). The CDR3 runs 22 residues. The germline V gene has CDR1 SNHLY and CDR2 FYNNEI. Trimming cost V 0 bases and J 7 bases, with 34 bases left between them. The CDR3 DNA reads as TGTGCCAGCAGTGAAGCGCTTCCTACGGGACCAATTAGCTCTGTGCCCATGAATGAGCAGTTCTTC. Its protein is CASSEALPTGPISSVPMNEQFF. The full variable domain, completed using reference TRBV2 and TRBJ2-1, is EPEVTQTPSHQVTQMGQEVILRCVPISNHLYFYWYRQILGQKVEFLVSFYNNEISEKSEIFDDQFSVERPDGSNFTLKIRSTKLEDSAMYFCASSEALPTGPISSVPMNEQFFGPGTRLTVL.

This clonotype has only a few counts. V and J are TRBV5-4 and TRBJ2-3; unclear D gene. This CDR3 has 14 residues. V lost 0 bases to trimming and J lost 2 bases, with 7 bases between them. Germline V gene lookup returns CDR1 SGHNT and CDR2 YYREEE (reference sequence). The CDR3 DNA reads as TGTGCCAGCAGCTTGGGGGCTCCCACAGATACGCAGTATTTT. It encodes CASSLGAPTDTQYF.

This clonotype was picked up many times. The chain has TRBV12-3 or TRBV12-4 and TRBJ2-3; D possibly corresponds to TRBD1 (5 bases). The ends were cut back, 8 bases at V and 4 bases at J, with 13 bases in the middle. The CDR3 consists of 13 residues. CDR3 nucleotide sequence: TGTGCCAGCTTATTGGGGCTCCCAGATACGCAGTATTTT. Its translation: CASLLGLPDTQYF.

This clonotype was seen only a few times. This rearrangement joins TRBV29-1 to TRBJ2-1; either TRBD1 or TRBD2 may supply D (5 bases each). The CDR3 has 14 residues. Germline V gives CDR1 SQVTM, CDR2 ANQGSEA. The ends were cut back, 7 bases at V and 0 bases at J, with 13 bases in the middle. As DNA, the CDR3 is TGCAGCGGTCTTAGAGGGACCTCCTACAATGAGCAGTTCTTC. It codes for CSGLRGTSYNEQFF.